The clone carrying this T cell receptor (beta chain) has a handful of counts. The antigen is undetermined. This sample stems from a study of blood T cells in healthy people across ages. The wider study: About one barcoded beta molecule per two T cells came from capture by template switching.

Primed by a sample-barcoded 5' primer and a J-beta primer mix, a second PCR proceeded for about 6 to 12 cycles. TCRdb processed the 5' RACE reads anew with MiXCR; each CDR3 protein has one entry. The data show 1.5 million to 2 million distinct CDR3 sequences, 28% seen once. The CDR3 runs to 13 residues. Trimming removed 7 bases at V and 4 bases at J, with 13 bases between. Germline CDR1 reads MNHNS; CDR2 reads SASEGT. The amount of total RNA extracted per sample was at least 5 micrograms. Study conclusions and caveats: Estimates of diversity drawn from one million T cells were considered underestimates.

Source material: blood. V gene TRBV6-1 combines with J gene TRBJ1-2, with D possibly being TRBD1 (6 bases). The TCR originated in a woman in her twenties or thirties in good health. CDR3 sequence: CASTGGAFYGYTF. The DNA for the CDR3 is TGTGCCAGCACCGGGGGGGCGTTCTATGGCTACACCTTC.